These T cell receptor beta chains were read from a single sample in a study of T cell responses to AZD1222 COVID-19 vaccine. Here immunoSEQ multiplex PCR was the method, and the copy in TCRdb shows in-frame clones only, minus some. This sample has more than 85,000 clones, with approximately 91% found just once. The source material was peripheral blood, sampled on day 0 of AZD1222 vaccination. The receptor source for this set is an adult in good health. Each CDR3 is given with its conserved first and last residue. D genes are given only for firm matches. Not every row has a clone size; where given, it reads once, few, many or a size class.

size	D	V	J	DNA	CDR3
-	TRBD1	TRBV12-3/TRBV12-4	TRBJ1-2	TGTGCCAGCAGCCCGACAGGGTATGGCTACACCTTC	CASSPTGYGYTF
-	-	TRBV5-4	TRBJ2-3	TGTGCCAGCAACTTCGATATGGGACTCACAGATACGCAGTATTTT	CASNFDMGLTDTQYF
-	-	TRBV4-3	TRBJ2-7	TGCGCCAGCAGCCAAGATAGGGGGGGGGACACCTACGAGCAGTACTTC	CASSQDRGGDTYEQYF
-	TRBD1	TRBV6-5	TRBJ1-2	TGTGCCAGCAGTTACGTAGGGGGACAGATCTATGGCTACACCTTC	CASSYVGGQIYGYTF
-	-	TRBV18	TRBJ1-1	TGTGCCAGCTCACCAAGGGACCGGGATTCGGGAGCTTTCTTT	CASSPRDRDSGAFF
-	TRBD1	TRBV5-5	TRBJ2-1	TGTGCCAGCAGCTGGACAGGGGGCGGCTACAATGAGCAGTTCTTC	CASSWTGGGYNEQFF
-	-	TRBV2	TRBJ2-5	TGTGCCAGCACATTCCCAAGACAAGAGACCCAGTACTTC	CASTFPRQETQYF
-	-	TRBV6-2/TRBV6-3	TRBJ1-4	TGTGCCAGCAGTTACCGGAGGACGGAACTGTTTTTT	CASSYRRTELFF
few	-	TRBV18	TRBJ1-6	TGTGCCAGCTCACCAAGGAGGGAAGGCTCACCCCTCCACTTT	CASSPRREGSPLHF
-	TRBD2	TRBV10-2	TRBJ2-7	TGCGCCAGCAGTGAGAGCGACAGCGGGATCGGGTACTTC	CASSESDSGIGYF
-	-	TRBV7-9	TRBJ1-1	TGTGCCAGCAGCTTAGTTGCGAGAACTGAAGCTTTCTTT	CASSLVARTEAFF
once	TRBD2	TRBV5-4	TRBJ2-1	TGTGCCAGCAGCGCTAGCGGGAGGGCCATCAATGAGCAGTTCTTC	CASSASGRAINEQFF
-	-	TRBV10-1	TRBJ1-1	TGCGCCAGCAAAGGTACTTTGAACACTGAAGCTTTCTTT	CASKGTLNTEAFF
-	-	TRBV7-2	TRBJ2-7	TGTGCCAGCAGCTTACTGGCTAGTTCCTACGAGCAGTACTTC	CASSLLASSYEQYF
-	-	TRBV12-3/TRBV12-4	TRBJ1-6	TGTGCCAGCAGTTTGGGGGACTTACCCCTCCACTTT	CASSLGDLPLHF
-	-	TRBV12-5	TRBJ2-2	TGTGCTAGTGGTTCCAAACCGAACACCGGGGAGCTGTTTTTT	CASGSKPNTGELFF
-	-	TRBV3-1/TRBV3-2	TRBJ1-3	TGTGCCAGCAGCCCCGGGACCGCTGGAAACACCATATATTTT	CASSPGTAGNTIYF
-	TRBD2	TRBV4-2	TRBJ2-1	TGTGCCAGCAGCCAAGATAGCGGGGGGGCCGAGTCCTACAATGAGCAGTTCTTC	CASSQDSGGAESYNEQFF
once	-	TRBV2	TRBJ1-2	TGTGCCAGCGGGTACATAGACTATGGCTACACCTTC	CASGYIDYGYTF
-	-	TRBV5-1	TRBJ1-4	TGCGCCAGCAGCTCGCAGGGCCATAATGAAAAACTGTTTTTT	CASSSQGHNEKLFF
medium-sized	-	TRBV27	TRBJ2-1	TGTGCCAGCAGAACAGGGTTGGATGAGCAGTTCTTC	CASRTGLDEQFF
-	-	TRBV13	TRBJ2-7	TGTGCCAGCTCAAACCTAAACAGGCCCTACGAGCAGTACTTC	CASSNLNRPYEQYF
-	-	TRBV5-6	TRBJ1-1	TGTGCCAGCAGCGGGGACCCCGGAAGAGGAACTGAAGCTTTCTTT	CASSGDPGRGTEAFF
-	-	TRBV2	TRBJ2-3	TGTGCCAGCAGACGACTGGAAAGCACAGATACGCAGTATTTT	CASRRLESTDTQYF
-	-	TRBV18	TRBJ2-1	TGTGCCAGCTCACCAGACAGGCCCACCGGGGTCTTC	CASSPDRPTGVF
-	TRBD2	TRBV29-1	TRBJ2-3	TGCAGCGCAACTAGCGGGAGAGCCGGGGATACGCAGTATTTT	CSATSGRAGDTQYF
-	-	TRBV13	TRBJ2-7	TGTGCCAGCAGTTCAGGAACCGTCTACGAGCAGTACTTC	CASSSGTVYEQYF
-	-	TRBV3-1/TRBV3-2	TRBJ1-6	TGTGCCAGCAGCCGGGGGGCCACCCTATCACCCCTCCACTTT	CASSRGATLSPLHF
-	-	TRBV5-1	TRBJ1-1	TGCGCCAGCAGCTTACAGATTAACACTGAAGCTTTCTTT	CASSLQINTEAFF
-	TRBD1	TRBV7-8	TRBJ2-1	TGTGCCAGCAGCTCGGACAGGGATGGTGAGCAGTTCTTC	CASSSDRDGEQFF
once	-	TRBV2	TRBJ1-1	TGTGCCAGCACCTACGACACTGAAGCTTTCTTT	CASTYDTEAFF
once	TRBD2	TRBV5-1	TRBJ2-3	TGCGCCAGCAGCCCCGGACTAGCGCGCACAGATACGCAGTATTTT	CASSPGLARTDTQYF
-	-	TRBV2	TRBJ1-1	TGTGCCAGCGAAAGGAACATAATGAACACTGAAGCTTTCTTT	CASERNIMNTEAFF
-	-	TRBV5-1	TRBJ2-7	TGCGCCAGCAGCAAGGCAGATGGTTCCTACGAGCAGTACTTC	CASSKADGSYEQYF
-	TRBD1	TRBV6-2/TRBV6-3	TRBJ1-5	TGTGCCAGCAGTCCGGGACAGGGGTGGGTTCAGCCCCAGCATTTT	CASSPGQGWVQPQHF
-	-	TRBV19	TRBJ2-7	TGTGCCAGTAGTATTTCGAGCTCCCCTGGGGAGCAGTACTTC	CASSISSSPGEQYF
-	-	TRBV9	TRBJ2-3	TGTGCCAGCAGTCCGGGCCTGTGGGGCACAGATACGCAGTATTTT	CASSPGLWGTDTQYF
-	-	TRBV7-9	TRBJ2-7	TGTGCCAGCAGCCGCCCCAGGGTAGAAGACGAGCAGTACTTC	CASSRPRVEDEQYF
-	-	TRBV29-1	TRBJ1-2	TGCAGCGTTGTAGGGTTGGGCGAGAGGAGAGGCTACACCTTC	CSVVGLGERRGYTF
-	-	TRBV29-1	TRBJ1-1	TGCAGCGTTGTCGGCAGGGTGGCGAGGACTGAAGCTTTCTTT	CSVVGRVARTEAFF
once	TRBD2	TRBV4-1	TRBJ2-1	TGCGCCAGCAGCCGGACTAGCGGGGACGGTGAGCAGTTCTTC	CASSRTSGDGEQFF
-	TRBD2	TRBV4-1	TRBJ2-3	TGCGCCAGCAGCTGGACTAGCGGGGCGGGAGATACGCAGTATTTT	CASSWTSGAGDTQYF
-	TRBD1	TRBV2	TRBJ1-1	TGTGCCAGCAGCCAACAGGGGTCGGCTTTCTTT	CASSQQGSAFF
-	TRBD1	TRBV11-2	TRBJ2-2	TGTGCCAGCACCATCCCGGTGACAGGGCTGAACACCGGGGAGCTGTTTTTT	CASTIPVTGLNTGELFF
-	-	TRBV6-2/TRBV6-3	TRBJ2-1	TGTGCCAGCAGTGACCGGGGGGCCGGGTCCTACAATGAGCAGTTCTTC	CASSDRGAGSYNEQFF
-	-	TRBV14	TRBJ1-6	TGTGCCAGCAGCCACCCGGGACACCTTAATTCACCCCTCCACTTT	CASSHPGHLNSPLHF